Listed here are 24 T cell receptor beta chains from one sample, sequenced in a study of blood T cell repertoires in COVID-19. The method was immunoSEQ multiplex PCR; TCRdb's version includes in-frame clones alone and lacks a portion of them. The repertoire holds tens of thousands of clones, with roughly 83% as singletons. Sequencing input: peripheral blood. These receptor sequences come from a man of 80 years or more with active or convalescent COVID-19.

This sequence joins TRBV9 and TRBJ2-1; the D gene is possibly TRBD1 (5 bases). This CDR3 region has 13 residues. Per germline, CDR1 SGDLS and CDR2 YYNGEE. V was clipped by 3 bases and J by 9 bases, with 13 bases between them. Here the CDR3 reads CASSGTIVGEQFF. For the CDR3, the DNA is TGTGCCAGCAGCGGGACAATTGTTGGTGAGCAGTTCTTC.

The V call is TRBV6-2 or TRBV6-3, the J call TRBJ2-2; TRBD2 is a possible D gene (6 bases). CDR1 and CDR2 (germline): MNHEY, SVGEGT. The CDR3 has 17 amino acids. Trimming removed 0 bases from V and 3 bases from J, with 14 bases in between. The CDR3 here is CASSYSVRTGDTGELFF. Written as DNA, the CDR3 is TGTGCCAGCAGTTACTCTGTCAGGACGGGGGACACCGGGGAGCTGTTTTTT.

The chain uses TRBV7-9 and TRBJ2-5, with 8 bases fitting TRBD2. Germline V CDR1 and CDR2: SEHNR, FQNEAQ (reference sequence). The V segment lost 8 bases and the J segment 2 bases; nucleotides outside the gene matches: 13. The CDR3 runs to 16 residues. This chain's CDR3 is CASGVFGGGTQETQYF. CDR3 coding DNA: TGTGCCAGCGGGGTTTTCGGCGGGGGGACTCAAGAGACCCAGTACTTC.

The gene calls are TRBV5-1 and TRBJ2-5, with 11 positions matching TRBD2. V trimming: 0 bases; J trimming: 5 bases; junction bases outside the gene matches: 9. The length of the CDR3 is 17 residues. The germline V gene has CDR1 SGHRS and CDR2 YFSETQ. The CDR3, as DNA: TGCGCCAGCAGCTTGGTATGGACTAGCGGGCTCGGGGAGACCCAGTACTTC. It specifies CASSLVWTSGLGETQYF.

A few counts support this clone. The V and J genes are TRBV3-1 (or the pseudogene TRBV3-2) and TRBJ1-1; 7 bases are a match to TRBD1. This CDR3 region has 16 residues. V lost 1 base, J lost 6 bases, and 11 bases stayed unmatched. From germline, CDR1 is LGHDT and CDR2 YNNKEL (reference sequence). The CDR3 loop reads CASSQGTGRGGPEAFF. The CDR3 DNA is TGTGCCAGCAGCCAAGGGACAGGCAGGGGCGGACCTGAAGCTTTCTTT.

J is TRBJ1-2 and V is TRBV6-1, with a possible D match to TRBD1 (6 bases). The germline CDR1 and CDR2 sequences are MNHNS and SASEGT. This CDR3 region has 17 residues. Trimming cost V 2 bases and J 7 bases, with 23 bases left between them. CDR3 bases: TGTGCCAGCAGTGAACCTGGGGGGGGCACCGAGGGTTTTGGCTACACCTTC. Translating it yields CASSEPGGGTEGFGYTF.

J is TRBJ2-3 and V is TRBV11-2, with TRBD1 identical over 9 bases. The CDR3 is made up of 15 amino acids. The ends lost 10 bases at V and 1 base at J; junction bases unmatched: 9. CDR1 SGHAT and CDR2 FQNNGV come from the germline V gene. The CDR3 DNA reads TGTGCCACCGCCCCCAGACAGGGGGGCACAGATACGCAGTATTTT. Its translation: CATAPRQGGTDTQYF.

This chain joins TRBV18 and TRBJ2-1, with 12 bases that match TRBD1. Germline V gene sequence: CDR1 KGHSH, CDR2 LQKENI. After removal of 2 bases from V and 9 bases from J, the junction contained 8 bases not matched to a gene. The CDR3 runs to 16 residues. CDR3 amino acids: CASSPMGTGGKGEQFF. CDR3 sequence (DNA): TGTGCCAGCTCACCAATGGGGACAGGGGGCAAGGGTGAGCAGTTCTTC.

V and J are TRBV5-1 and TRBJ2-7; TRBD2 matches 12 bases. Germline V CDR1 and CDR2: SGHRS, YFSETQ. J lost 3 bases, V lost 4 bases, and 14 bases had no gene match. The CDR3 length is 18 residues. CDR3 sequence: CASSQEASGRARGYEQYF. For the CDR3, the DNA is TGCGCCAGCAGCCAGGAGGCTAGCGGGAGGGCCAGGGGCTACGAGCAGTACTTC.

V and J are TRBV19 and TRBJ1-5; 9 nucleotides match TRBD1. The CDR3 contains 14 residues. V was pared by 5 bases and J by 7 bases, with 6 bases of the junction left unmatched. Germline values: CDR1 LNHDA, CDR2 SQIVND (reference sequence). CDR3 nucleotides: TGTGCCAGTAGTTCCAACAGGGGGCCGCAGCCCCAGCATTTT. Amino acids: CASSSNRGPQPQHF.

CDR3 loop: CASRGGLAGKETQYF. CDR3 DNA: TGTGCCAGCAGGGGGGGACTAGCGGGGAAAGAGACCCAGTACTTC. The genes are TRBV6-5 and TRBJ2-5; 13 nucleotides align to TRBD2. Germline loops: CDR1 MNHEY, CDR2 SVGAGI. V lost 6 bases, J lost 3 bases, and 4 bases stayed unmatched. The CDR3 runs 15 residues.

The chain uses TRBV12-3 or TRBV12-4 and TRBJ1-5, with D perhaps TRBD1 (5 bases). V lost 6 bases, J lost 7 bases, and 13 bases lay in between. This CDR3 is 13 amino acids long. The CDR3 sequence is CASSQGRDQPQHF. CDR3 nucleotides: TGTGCCAGCAGCCAGGGTAGAGACCAGCCCCAGCATTTT.

The V gene is TRBV30, the J gene TRBJ1-5; a weak D match, TRBD1 (6 bases). The V gene's germline CDR1 is GTSNPN and CDR2 SVGIG (reference sequence). There are 13 residues in the CDR3. Trimming pared 1 base from V and 4 bases from J, leaving 8 bases between. The CDR3 nucleotides read TGTGCCTGGAGTGGCAGGGGAAATCAGCCCCAGCATTTT. It yields the protein CAWSGRGNQPQHF.

The rearrangement uses TRBV5-1 and TRBJ2-7, with 8 bases identical to TRBD2. Losses at the gene ends were 5 bases for V and 4 bases for J; bases not matched to a gene: 8. This CDR3 has 14 residues. CDR1 and CDR2 from the germline V gene are SGHRS and YFSETQ. The DNA of the CDR3 is TGCGCCAGCAGGGAAATAGCGGGATATTACGAGCAGTACTTC. It encodes CASREIAGYYEQYF.

The rearrangement joins TRBV15 to TRBJ2-3, with a weak D call TRBD2 (5 bases). V shed 3 bases and J shed 4 bases, with 14 bases lying between them. CDR3 length equals 15 residues. Germline V gives CDR1 LNHNV, CDR2 YYDKDF (reference sequence). The CDR3: CATSSWRVSADTQYF. CDR3 in DNA: TGTGCCACCAGCAGTTGGCGGGTCAGCGCAGATACGCAGTATTTT.

The rearrangement joins TRBV29-1 to TRBJ2-3; 10 bases line up with TRBD1. V shed 6 bases, J shed 4 bases, and the junction held 4 bases outside the gene matches. The CDR3 is made up of 13 amino acids. Germline V CDR1 and CDR2: SQVTM, ANQGSEA. The DNA of the CDR3 is TGCAGCGTACGACAGGGGGCATCAGATACGCAGTATTTT. Translated: CSVRQGASDTQYF.

This clone is labeled as large (0.1 to 1%). The chain joins TRBV6-2 or TRBV6-3 to TRBJ1-5; possibly TRBD1 for D (6 bases). Germline V gene lookup returns CDR1 MNHEY and CDR2 SVGEGT. The V gene lost 6 bases and the J gene lost 2 bases, with 8 bases spanning the gap. There are 13 residues in the CDR3. The CDR3 protein is CASSRTGNQPQHF. DNA for the CDR3: TGTGCCAGCAGCCGGACAGGCAATCAGCCCCAGCATTTT.

The chain recombines TRBV15 with TRBJ1-5; D might be TRBD1 (6 bases). The CDR3 covers 14 residues. The V end lost 8 bases, the J end lost 0 bases, and 11 bases lay between the germline ends. Germline V gives CDR1 LNHNV, CDR2 YYDKDF (reference sequence). CDR3 DNA sequence: TGTGCCACCTCTGGACAGTTTAGCAATCAGCCCCAGCATTTT. It encodes CATSGQFSNQPQHF.

The chain uses TRBV2 and TRBJ2-1; D might be TRBD2 (5 bases). The CDR3 consists of 16 residues. Trimming removed 1 base at V and 8 bases at J, with 18 bases between. Germline V lookup: CDR1 SNHLY, CDR2 FYNNEI. In nucleotides, the CDR3 is TGTGCCAGCAGTGAAGAGACGGGGTCCCTACTCCATGAGCAGTTCTTC. It specifies CASSEETGSLLHEQFF.

J is TRBJ2-5 and V is TRBV3-1 (or the pseudogene TRBV3-2); possibly TRBD2 for D (6 bases). V shed 4 bases and J shed 2 bases, with 17 bases lying between them. From germline, CDR1 is LGHDT and CDR2 YNNKEL (reference sequence). The CDR3 consists of 16 residues. CDR3 residues: CASSPTRSSVQETQYF. CDR3 DNA sequence: TGTGCCAGCAGCCCCACCAGGTCTAGCGTACAAGAGACCCAGTACTTC.

This chain links TRBV2 with TRBJ1-2, with 7 nucleotides matching TRBD1. V shed 6 bases, J shed 4 bases, and the junction held 8 bases outside the gene matches. The CDR3 extends over 14 amino acids. Germline values: CDR1 SNHLY, CDR2 FYNNEI. The CDR3 reads CASRSQGTLYGYTF. CDR3 coding DNA: TGTGCCAGCAGGTCACAGGGGACGCTCTATGGCTACACCTTC.

The chain has TRBV10-3 and TRBJ1-2; a weak D match, TRBD1 (6 bases). The germline V gene has CDR1 ENHRY and CDR2 SYGVKD. The CDR3 length is 14 residues. V was cut by 8 bases and J by 1 base, with 14 bases left in between. Here the CDR3 reads CAIHPGDLNYGYTF. The CDR3 region has the DNA TGTGCCATCCATCCAGGGGACCTTAACTATGGCTACACCTTC.

This clone was recorded only once. The chain combines TRBV4-2 with TRBJ2-2; D is possibly TRBD2 (6 bases). Trimming took 4 bases from V and 6 from J, leaving 12 bases between them. The CDR3 spans 14 residues. The V gene's germline CDR1 is LGHNA and CDR2 YNFKEQ. The CDR3 DNA reads TGTGCCAGCAGCCCGAGGGGCGGGGCCGGGGAGCTGTTTTTT. Translation gives CASSPRGGAGELFF.

The rearrangement joins TRBV30 to TRBJ1-6, with TRBD1 identical over 8 bases. Looked up from germline, CDR1 is GTSNPN and CDR2 is SVGIG (reference sequence). CDR3 length equals 14 residues. The junction had 5 bases not matched to a gene; V was cut back by 5 bases and J by 5 bases. CDR3 DNA sequence: TGTGCCTGGCTGCAGGGACAGGATAATTCACCCCTCCACTTT. Its protein is CAWLQGQDNSPLHF.